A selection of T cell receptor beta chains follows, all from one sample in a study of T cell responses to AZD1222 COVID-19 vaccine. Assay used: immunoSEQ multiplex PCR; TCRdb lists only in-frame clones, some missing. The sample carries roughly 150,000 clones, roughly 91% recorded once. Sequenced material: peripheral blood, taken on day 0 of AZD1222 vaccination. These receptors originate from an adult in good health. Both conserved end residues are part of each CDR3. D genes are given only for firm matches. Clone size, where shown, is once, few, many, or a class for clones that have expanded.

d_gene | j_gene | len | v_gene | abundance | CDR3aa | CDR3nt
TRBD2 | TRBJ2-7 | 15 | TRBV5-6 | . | CASSLVASGVYEQYF | TGTGCCAGCAGCTTGGTTGCTAGCGGGGTCTACGAGCAGTACTTC
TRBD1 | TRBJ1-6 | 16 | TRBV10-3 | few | CAISVWDRVSNSPLHF | TGTGCCATCAGTGTATGGGACAGGGTTTCTAATTCACCCCTCCACTTT
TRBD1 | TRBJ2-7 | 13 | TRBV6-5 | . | CASRTGAIYEQYF | TGTGCCAGCCGGACAGGGGCTATTTACGAGCAGTACTTC
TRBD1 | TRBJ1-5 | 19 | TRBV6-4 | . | CASSVCTGVSGLSNQPQHF | TGTGCCAGCAGTGTCTGTACAGGGGTTTCGGGTTTGAGCAATCAGCCCCAGCATTTT
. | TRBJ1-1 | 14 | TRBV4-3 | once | CASSRQLMNTEAFF | TGCGCCAGCAGCCGACAACTAATGAACACTGAAGCTTTCTTT
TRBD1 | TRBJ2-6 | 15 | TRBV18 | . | CASSLDRAGANVLTF | TGTGCCAGCTCCCTCGACAGGGCTGGGGCCAACGTCCTGACTTTC
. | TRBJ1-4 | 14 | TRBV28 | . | CASRTGGRNEKLFF | TGTGCCAGCAGAACCGGCGGCAGAAATGAAAAACTGTTTTTT
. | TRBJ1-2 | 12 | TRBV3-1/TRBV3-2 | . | CASSSGPWGYTF | TGTGCCAGCAGCTCGGGCCCGTGGGGCTACACCTTC
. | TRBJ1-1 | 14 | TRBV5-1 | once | CASSLSSANTEAFF | TGCGCCAGCAGCTTGTCATCGGCGAACACTGAAGCTTTCTTT
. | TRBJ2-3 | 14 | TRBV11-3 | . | CASSLDPPPDTQYF | TGTGCCAGCAGCTTAGATCCCCCCCCAGATACGCAGTATTTT
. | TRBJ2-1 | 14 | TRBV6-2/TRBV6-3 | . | CASSLTGFGNEQFF | TGTGCCAGCAGTTTAACAGGGTTTGGCAATGAGCAGTTCTTC
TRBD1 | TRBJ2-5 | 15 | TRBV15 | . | CATSGGQGFEETQYF | TGTGCCACCAGCGGGGGACAGGGTTTCGAAGAGACCCAGTACTTC
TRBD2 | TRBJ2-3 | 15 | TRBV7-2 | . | CASSFLAGGTDTQYF | TGTGCCAGCAGCTTCCTAGCGGGAGGGACAGATACGCAGTATTTT
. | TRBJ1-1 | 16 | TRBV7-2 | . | CASSLVDTSSYTEAFF | TGTGCCAGCAGCTTAGTTGACACCTCCAGCTACACTGAAGCTTTCTTT
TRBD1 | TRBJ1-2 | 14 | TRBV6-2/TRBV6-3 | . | CASSNDGQGHGYTF | TGTGCCAGCAGTAACGATGGACAGGGGCATGGCTACACCTTC
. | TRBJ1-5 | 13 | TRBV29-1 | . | CSVEVDVNQPQHF | TGCAGCGTTGAAGTTGACGTCAATCAGCCCCAGCATTTT
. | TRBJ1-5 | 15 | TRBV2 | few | CASSLRGVEGQPQHF | TGTGCCAGCAGCCTTAGAGGGGTGGAGGGACAGCCCCAGCATTTT
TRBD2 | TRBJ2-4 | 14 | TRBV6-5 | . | CASRAAGGGNIQYF | TGTGCCAGCAGGGCAGCGGGAGGAGGGAACATTCAGTACTTC
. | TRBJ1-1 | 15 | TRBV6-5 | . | CASSYSVSGNTEAFF | TGTGCCAGCAGTTACTCTGTTTCTGGGAACACTGAAGCTTTCTTT
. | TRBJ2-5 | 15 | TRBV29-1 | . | CSGGLALDSQETQYF | TGCAGCGGGGGGCTAGCGCTAGACTCTCAAGAGACCCAGTACTTC
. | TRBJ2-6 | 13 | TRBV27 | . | CASSLSGANVLTF | TGTGCCAGCAGCCTATCTGGGGCCAACGTCCTGACTTTC
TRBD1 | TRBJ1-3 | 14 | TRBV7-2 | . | CASSRDRSVNTIYF | TGTGCCAGCAGCCGGGACAGGAGTGTAAACACCATATATTTT
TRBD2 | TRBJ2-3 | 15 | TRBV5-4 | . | CASSFSGDSTDTQYF | TGTGCCAGCAGCTTTAGCGGGGATAGCACAGATACGCAGTATTTT
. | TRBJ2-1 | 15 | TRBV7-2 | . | CASSLDFSSADEQFF | TGTGCCAGCAGCTTGGACTTTTCCTCGGCGGATGAGCAGTTCTTC
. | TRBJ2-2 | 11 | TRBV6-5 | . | CASSSSGELFF | TGTGCCAGCAGTTCATCCGGGGAGCTGTTTTTT
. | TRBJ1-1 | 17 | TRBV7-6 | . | CASSLESAGNLNTEAFF | TGTGCCAGCAGCTTAGAGTCGGCAGGGAACCTAAACACTGAAGCTTTCTTT
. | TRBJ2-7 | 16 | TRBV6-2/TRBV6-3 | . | CASSYSPVRGGYEQYF | TGTGCCAGCAGTTACTCTCCAGTCAGAGGCGGGTACGAGCAGTACTTC
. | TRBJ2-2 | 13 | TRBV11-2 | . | CASSLDLTGELFF | TGTGCCAGCAGCTTAGACCTCACCGGGGAGCTGTTTTTT
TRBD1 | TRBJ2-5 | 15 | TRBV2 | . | CASSPPGTGGETQYF | TGTGCCAGCAGTCCACCCGGGACAGGGGGAGAGACCCAGTACTTC
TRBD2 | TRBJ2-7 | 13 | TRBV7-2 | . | CASSFNGRYEQYF | TGTGCCAGCAGCTTTAACGGGAGGTACGAGCAGTACTTC
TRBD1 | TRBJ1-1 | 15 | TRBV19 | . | CASSMKGQMNTEAFF | TGTGCCAGTAGTATGAAGGGACAGATGAACACTGAAGCTTTCTTT
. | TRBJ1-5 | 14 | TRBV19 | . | CASSRSTDNQPQHF | TGTGCCAGTAGTAGGTCAACAGACAATCAGCCCCAGCATTTT
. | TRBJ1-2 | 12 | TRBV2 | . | CASKDRDYGYTF | TGTGCCAGCAAGGACAGAGACTATGGCTACACCTTC
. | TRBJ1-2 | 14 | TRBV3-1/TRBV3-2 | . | CASSQEWGASGYTF | TGTGCCAGCAGCCAAGAATGGGGGGCGAGTGGCTACACCTTC
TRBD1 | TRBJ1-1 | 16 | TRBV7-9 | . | CASSPQGGAASTEAFF | TGTGCCAGCAGTCCGCAGGGGGGCGCGGCATCCACTGAAGCTTTCTTT
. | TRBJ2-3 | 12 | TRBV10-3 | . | CATASGTDTQYF | TGTGCCACCGCCTCGGGCACAGATACGCAGTATTTT
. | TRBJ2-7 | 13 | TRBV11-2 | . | CASSIGGAYEQYF | TGTGCCAGCAGTATAGGCGGCGCCTACGAGCAGTACTTC
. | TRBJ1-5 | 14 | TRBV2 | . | CASQAGGSNQPQHF | TGTGCCAGCCAGGCCGGCGGAAGCAATCAGCCCCAGCATTTT
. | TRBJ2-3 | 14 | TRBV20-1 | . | CSASPLARTDTQYF | TGCAGTGCTAGTCCCCTAGCCCGCACAGATACGCAGTATTTT
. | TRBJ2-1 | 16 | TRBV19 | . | CASSTAVGAVNNEQFF | TGTGCCAGTAGTACGGCCGTGGGTGCGGTAAACAATGAGCAGTTCTTC
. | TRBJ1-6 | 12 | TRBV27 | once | CASSTYNSPLHF | TGTGCCAGCAGTACTTATAATTCACCCCTCCACTTT
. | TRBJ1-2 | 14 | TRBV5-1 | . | CASSLDGRGYGYTF | TGCGCCAGCAGCTTGGATGGCAGGGGCTATGGCTACACCTTC
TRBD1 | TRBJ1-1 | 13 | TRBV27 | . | CASSPDRGLKAFF | TGTGCCAGCAGTCCGGACAGGGGGCTAAAAGCTTTCTTT
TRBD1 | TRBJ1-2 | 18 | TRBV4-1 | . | CASSPLLRTGGMNYGYTF | TGCGCCAGCAGCCCCCTACTTCGGACAGGGGGCATGAACTATGGCTACACCTTC
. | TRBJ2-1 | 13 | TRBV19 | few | CASSIGAYNEQFF | TGTGCCAGTAGTATCGGGGCTTACAATGAGCAGTTCTTC
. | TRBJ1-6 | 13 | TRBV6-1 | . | CASSDWQGGALHF | TGTGCCAGCAGTGATTGGCAGGGTGGCGCCCTCCACTTT
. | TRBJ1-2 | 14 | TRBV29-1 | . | CSVEGTGLSYGYTF | TGCAGCGTTGAGGGAACAGGCCTCTCCTATGGCTACACCTTC
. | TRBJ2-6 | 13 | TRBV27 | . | CASSFSGANVLTF | TGTGCCAGCAGTTTCTCTGGGGCCAACGTCCTGACTTTC
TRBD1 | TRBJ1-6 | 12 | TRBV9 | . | CASSGQGSPLHF | TGTGCCAGCAGCGGACAGGGTTCACCCCTCCACTTT
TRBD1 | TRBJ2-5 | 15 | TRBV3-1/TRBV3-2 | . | CASSQGTGIGETQYF | TGTGCCAGCAGCCAAGGGACAGGGATAGGAGAGACCCAGTACTTC